The 17 T cell receptor beta chains given below trace back to one sample, sequenced in a study of blood T cells in healthy people across ages. Combining a sample-barcoded 5' primer with a J-beta primer mix, a second PCR ran for 7 to 11 cycles. TCRdb redid the calling of the 5' RACE reads with MiXCR, one entry per CDR3 protein. The repertoire holds about 1.1 million distinct CDR3 sequences, 35% to 40% seen once, with about an eighth in the top ten. The sample taken for sequencing was blood. The source of these receptors is a man between 18 and 35 years old in good health.

This clonotype was picked up a small number of times. The chain couples TRBV7-2 to TRBJ1-2; 8 bases match TRBD1. The CDR3 covers 13 residues. The V segment lost 3 bases and the J segment 6 bases; nucleotides outside the gene matches: 3. Germline values: CDR1 SGHTA, CDR2 FQGNSA. The CDR3 DNA follows: TGTGCCAGCAGCTTTGACAGGGGTAATGGCTACACCTTC. It yields the protein CASSFDRGNGYTF.

This clonotype was seen a few times. This chain joins TRBV20-1 and TRBJ2-1; TRBD2 aligns across 14 bases. Germline CDR1 is DFQATT and CDR2 is SNEGSKA (reference sequence). V dropped 5 bases and J dropped 8; count of bases not matched to a gene: 14. The CDR3 sequence is 17 residues long. CDR3: CSAYPRTSGGSADEQFF. CDR3 nucleotides: TGCAGTGCTTACCCACGGACTAGCGGGGGGTCAGCGGATGAGCAGTTCTTC.

The chain has TRBV6-1 and TRBJ1-1, with 7 nucleotides matching TRBD1. Germline values: CDR1 MNHNS, CDR2 SASEGT. V shed 6 bases, J shed 10 bases, and the junction held 17 bases outside the gene matches. The length of the CDR3 is 15 residues. The CDR3 region has the DNA TGTGCCAGCAGAGAGAAATCGACAGGGTCGGGTAGAGCTTTCTTT. It codes for CASREKSTGSGRAFF.

The chain has TRBV29-1 and TRBJ2-7; D is ambiguous. This CDR3 has 12 amino acids. Per the germline V gene, CDR1 is SQVTM and CDR2 is ANQGSEA. The ends were cut back, 4 bases at V and 6 bases at J, with 13 bases in the middle. CDR3 loop: CSVGAVGCEQYF. The CDR3 bases are TGCAGCGTTGGGGCAGTTGGCTGCGAGCAGTACTTC.

The V call is TRBV20-1, the J call TRBJ2-5, with 9 bases lining up with TRBD2. The closer fit of TRBJ2-7 to the DNA end suggests the J call may be wrong. Germline V lookup: CDR1 DFQATT, CDR2 SNEGSKA (reference sequence). The CDR3 runs 13 residues. The CDR3 protein is CSATTSGSGEQYF. CDR3 DNA sequence: TGCAGTGCTACGACTAGCGGCTCCGGCGAGCAGTACTTC.

The chain has TRBV20-1 and TRBJ1-1; D remains unclear. Trimming took 4 bases from V and 4 from J, leaving 7 bases between them. The germline CDR1 and CDR2 sequences are DFQATT and SNEGSKA (reference sequence). The CDR3 length is 11 residues. CDR3 DNA sequence: TGCAGTGCTACCAGAGGCACTGAAGCTTTCTTT. This translates into CSATRGTEAFF.

This clonotype was counted only a few times. The V and J genes are TRBV20-1 and TRBJ1-6; D remains unclear. The CDR3 is 12 amino acids. V lost 6 bases and J 7 bases, leaving 10 bases between the germline ends. Germline V gene sequence: CDR1 DFQATT, CDR2 SNEGSKA (reference sequence). CDR3 nucleotides: TGCAGTGCCCAAAGTTCCAATTCACCCCTCCACTTT. Translation gives CSAQSSNSPLHF.

CDR3: CASSVDGGAGGYTF. CDR3 coding DNA: TGTGCCAGCAGCGTAGACGGGGGAGCGGGTGGCTACACCTTC. V is TRBV9 and J is TRBJ1-2, with D tentatively TRBD1 (5 bases). This CDR3 contains 14 residues. Trimming removed 0 bases at V and 7 bases at J, with 13 bases between. CDR1 is SGDLS and CDR2 is YYNGEE in the germline V gene.

There are a few counts of this clonotype. The rearrangement links TRBV20-1 to TRBJ1-5, with 10 bases that match TRBD1. The CDR3 spans 18 residues. CDR1 and CDR2 from the germline V gene are DFQATT and SNEGSKA (reference sequence). The ends lost 3 bases at V and 0 bases at J; junction bases unmatched: 11. The CDR3 loop is CSASYGTGARYSNQPQHF. CDR3 sequence (DNA): TGCAGTGCTAGCTATGGGACAGGGGCCCGTTATAGCAATCAGCCCCAGCATTTT.

This clonotype has a handful of counts. The chain employs TRBV12-3 or TRBV12-4 and TRBJ1-5, with D tentatively TRBD1 (5 bases). V was clipped by 4 bases and J by 2 bases, with 15 bases between them. The CDR3 runs 16 residues. The CDR3 DNA follows: TGTGCCAGCAGTTCCGGGCCGACAGTTGGCAATCAGCCCCAGCATTTT. Protein sequence: CASSSGPTVGNQPQHF.

The rearrangement uses TRBV5-6 and TRBJ2-3; 7 nucleotides agree with TRBD1. Trimming cost V 0 bases and J 3 bases; bases outside gene matches: 4. This CDR3 is 15 amino acids long. Germline loops: CDR1 SGHDT, CDR2 YYEEEE. The CDR3 is CASSLADRVTDTQYF. DNA of the CDR3: TGTGCCAGCAGCTTGGCAGACAGGGTTACAGATACGCAGTATTTT.

The V and J genes are TRBV12-3 or TRBV12-4 and TRBJ1-1; D is uncertain. The CDR3 has 11 residues. V gave up 4 bases and J gave up 8 bases, with 8 bases separating them. CDR3 nucleotides: TGTGCCAGCAGTTCCCCCGGGGAAGCTTTCTTT. Translated, it gives CASSSPGEAFF.

This chain joins TRBV6-5 and TRBJ2-1; 8 nucleotides match TRBD1. Germline assignment: CDR1 MNHEY and CDR2 SVGAGI. V shed 6 bases, J shed 5 bases, and the junction held 6 bases outside the gene matches. The CDR3 is 14 residues long. The CDR3 sequence: CASRLQGVDNEQFF. The CDR3 DNA follows: TGTGCCAGCAGGCTACAGGGGGTGGACAATGAGCAGTTCTTC.

Remarks on this clonotype: An end of the junction does not agree with germline; a read error may underlie this. The rearrangement links TRBV7-2 to TRBJ1-5; the match to TRBD1 covers 7 bases. There are 13 residues in the CDR3. Germline lookup yields CDR1 SGHTA and CDR2 FQGNSA. CDR3 amino acids: CVSRGSGSQPQHF. Here the CDR3 DNA reads TGTGTCAGCAGGGGGTCAGGATCGCAGCCCCAGCATTTT.

This clonotype was detected a few times. The V and J genes are TRBV28 and TRBJ2-7; D possibly corresponds to TRBD1 (6 bases). Per the germline V gene, CDR1 is MDHEN and CDR2 is SYDVKM. The CDR3 loop spans 14 amino acids. V was cut by 5 bases and J by 11 bases, with 22 bases left in between. The DNA for the CDR3 is TGTGCCAGCAGTGTTGGACAGTTCTCCCTAGGCGAGTACTTC. Its protein product is CASSVGQFSLGEYF.

The rearrangement joins TRBV25-1 to TRBJ1-4; 7 nucleotides align to TRBD1. The V segment lost 4 bases and the J segment 8 bases; nucleotides outside the gene matches: 13. Germline V lookup: CDR1 MGHDK, CDR2 SYGVNS. The CDR3 is made up of 16 amino acids. The CDR3 coding sequence is TGTGCCAGCAGTGCGGTACGGACAGGCAGGGTGGAAAAACTGTTTTTT. It codes for CASSAVRTGRVEKLFF.

This chain uses TRBV6-5 with TRBJ1-5; 8 positions match TRBD1. The ends lost 6 bases at V and 0 bases at J; junction bases unmatched: 7. Germline CDR1 MNHEY, CDR2 SVGAGI. This CDR3 is built from 16 residues. The CDR3: CASRRTGTGSNQPQHF. For the CDR3, the DNA is TGTGCCAGCAGGCGAACCGGGACAGGTAGCAATCAGCCCCAGCATTTT.